The clone carrying this T cell receptor (beta chain) turned up a few times. Data came from immunoSEQ multiplex PCR; TCRdb stores just in-frame clones and leaves some out. The data contain some 94,000 clones, roughly 95% of them seen just once; the ten biggest clones take up around 2.2%. The CDR3 runs to 14 residues. The germline CDR1 and CDR2 sequences are MNHEY and SMNVEV (reference sequence). V was trimmed by 8 bases and J by 5 bases, leaving 18 bases between them. These data come from a study of OX40 agonist ivuxolimab in advanced cancers. The rearrangement links TRBV27 to TRBJ1-1; D might be TRBD1 (5 bases). This TCR came from an adult with an advanced solid tumor such as melanoma, head and neck, liver or kidney cancer. Specimen: CD4+ or CD8+ T cells sorted from blood, collected in a trial of the OX40 agonist ivuxolimab. For the CDR3, the DNA is TGTGCCAGCTCACCCGAGGTGAGGGGTACTGAAGCTTTCTTT. It translates to CASSPEVRGTEAFF.